This T cell receptor (beta chain) was captured by sequencing in a study of naive and memory T cell subsets. Findings and caveats of the study: TCR abundance followed a power law differing between naive and memory subsets. Possibly reflecting memory cells re-expressing CD45RA, a few larger clonotypes occurred in naive repertoires, especially CD8. Over 85% of naive TCR sequences appeared only once after error correction, unlike memory subsets.

An equimolar mix of two oligonucleotides served as the beta constant-region primer for TRBC1 and TRBC2. Nested alpha and beta constant-region primers with the SP2 primer drove four PCR rounds on ligated cDNA. TCRdb reanalysed the UMI-ligation and nested PCR reads using MiXCR and keeps one entry per CDR3 protein. The table lists 120,000 to 150,000 distinct CDR3 sequences, around 21% of them singletons. V shed 0 bases and J shed 2 bases, with 11 bases lying between them. CDR3 size: 14 residues. Germline lookup yields CDR1 GTSNPN and CDR2 SVGIG (reference sequence). Overnight CMV lysate stimulation of fresh PBMCs defined donor CMV status by CD4+ IFNgamma. Cells stained for CD3, CD4, CD8, CD45RA and CD27 were sorted into four subsets. On this clonotype: Its antigen remains unknown.

The source of this sequence is a human donor in good health. Sequencing used naive CD8+ T cells from blood. V usage is TRBV30 and J usage is TRBJ2-7; D call uncertain. CDR3 coding DNA: TGTGCCTGGAGTGTGGCCAGGACCGCCTACGAGCAGTACTTC. It specifies CAWSVARTAYEQYF.